This TCR beta chain originates from a study of cytomegalovirus exposure and HLA in healthy donors (dated by TCRdb to 2016 to 2017). Study-level background: An earlier analysis of approximately 640 of the donors reported 250 to 350 Gb of sequence data and some 120 million unique TCR beta sequences from 150 million to 200 million T cells. Rather than drawing on any new phenotypic data, the later analysis identified candidate immune exposures from TCR beta sequences and the way those sequences occurred across donors. In an earlier analysis of several hundred of the donors, high-throughput TCR beta sequencing was used to judge whether each TCR beta V gene segment behaved as functional or pseudogenic. A later genetic analysis used genome-wide SNP genotypes for about 60% of the 666 donors, treating that subset as a discovery cohort. HLA typing included class I and class II loci at four-digit resolution. About 280 gigabases of sequencing data and 80 million or so unique TCR sequences were included in an early release covering about 620 HLA-typed donors. Typing coverage varied by locus: roughly 629-630 donors for A, B, C, DRB1 and DQB1; some 520 for DQA1; more than 600 for DPA1; 400 to 480 for DPB1. Using immunosequencing, the study profiled T cell repertoires from fewer than 850 subjects and related those repertoires to cytomegalovirus serostatus. The study aimed to test whether cataloging public T cell receptors could reveal signatures of past pathogen exposure. Donor age, sex, ethnicity and CMV serostatus were compiled together with the repertoire data. Four to six DR-DQ haplotypes were handled as single units for association and clustering, since linkage in the cohort was strong. To predict cytomegalovirus infection status, the study brought together high-throughput TCR immunosequencing, statistical association of individual TCRs with disease status, and machine learning. On average, about 240,000 unique TCR beta nucleotide sequences were sequenced per donor among about 400 genotyped donors of the cohort, with 15% to 20% of those sequences being non-productive. Besides the first cohort of roughly 660 subjects, a separate validation cohort made up of 120 or so different subjects was used. Every repertoire in the discovery cohort had been generated on one and the same sequencing platform. A later analysis re-analyzed previously published TCR beta repertoires from about 600 donors and added high-resolution HLA genotyping to study TCR occurrence patterns. Among the approximately 400 genotyped donors, around 79% belonged to the genetic ancestry cluster associated with self-reported Caucasian donors.

Study-wide conclusions, independent of this receptor: Assigning TCR associations to individual alleles was difficult when HLA alleles, especially DR and DQ, strongly co-occurred. According to the authors, the approach could potentially be generalized to other disease states and immunological phenotypes. A total of about 150 TCR beta chains were listed by the study as associated with cytomegalovirus. A further reported finding was that TCR beta sequences accurately predicted the HLA-A and HLA-B alleles for most subjects in the first cohort. According to a later analysis, most CMV-associated TCR beta chains appeared to be HLA-restricted, and the HLA associations seemed to be driven largely by CMV exposure. The only immune exposure information available for the cohort was CMV serostatus. In a later analysis, HLA-associated TCR beta chains were found to be more clonally expanded and to have lower generation probabilities than equally common non-associated chains. Specific HLA alleles were associated with 15,000 to 20,000 TCR beta sequences at a false discovery rate of 0.05 in a later analysis. Correlated functional status among segregating V segments might reflect linkage disequilibrium, but an unknown experimental factor could not be ruled out. In a later genetic analysis, a missense DCLRE1C variant was associated with V-gene and J-gene trimming of TCR beta chains, and the association was replicated in an independent cohort. Most TCR sequences were seen in very few donors, while some public TCRs were found in many individuals. Over 15 rarely observed V segments, including chromosome 9 orphons, were excluded from the earlier analysis of almost 600 of the donors because counts were too low. A group of highly shared sequence variants was considered likely to be a technical artifact of the sequencing pipeline. In an earlier analysis of 500 to 650 of the donors, most TCR beta V segments appeared in productive rearrangements about 90% or about 30% of the time, broadly matching IMGT annotations. According to a later analysis, TCR association rates differed among HLA loci, with DRB1 alleles showing the most associated TCRs and HLA-C alleles showing the fewest. In this cohort, only TCR beta chains were sequenced, and detectable features were limited by the absence of alpha or paired-chain data. Because HLA typing was missing for some donors at each locus, association tests included only the typed subset. Presence/absence analyses assumed roughly uniform sequencing depth across donors, an assumption that may not hold. Compared with the approximately 710-donor mean, donors in an Asian-associated ancestry cluster had fewer N-insertions in productive TCRs, according to a later genetic analysis. Several of the top co-occurrence clusters appeared to be linked to parvovirus B19, influenza, CMV and Epstein-Barr virus, according to a later analysis. In vitro tests confirmed that a few of the cytomegalovirus-associated TCR beta chains recognize cytomegalovirus antigens. The classifier was reported to diagnose cytomegalovirus status with high specificity and sensitivity in both the original and validation cohorts.

The cohort was made up of 500 to 850 healthy bone marrow donors. All cohort members were sampled while nominally healthy, although unrecorded immune exposures were likely present. The donor tested CMV seronegative and was one of the 352 seronegative cohort members. Every donor gave a peripheral blood sample, and the peripheral blood mononuclear cells from that sample were used for TCR beta sequencing. The Qiagen DNeasy Blood Extraction Kit was used to extract genomic DNA from the blood cell samples. A note on this clone: It has no known antigen specificity. Per-nucleotide qualities are absent, and no much larger clonotype sits a single base away.

Library preparation employed the immunoSEQ multiplex PCR assay. For the multiplex PCR, a mixture combining 60 forward primers for TCR Vbeta segments and 13 reverse primers for TCR Jbeta segments was used. The CDR3 region of rearranged TCR beta genes was amplified from genomic DNA by a multiplex PCR assay. The Illumina HiSeq System was used to sequence the amplified TCR beta libraries as 87-base-pair reads. From the authors' description of their analysis: In a later analysis, tens of millions of unique TCR beta chains were counted across the 650 to 700 repertoires, and approximately 9.9 million of these chains were shared by at least two donors. Raw reads were error-corrected and collapsed into unique sequences by a nearest-neighbor algorithm in which closely related sequences were merged to remove PCR and sequencing errors. V, D and J gene segments were assigned by aligning CDR3 sequences to IMGT reference sequences. For a sequence to be retained, a match of at least six nucleotides to both a V gene segment and a J gene segment was required. A rearrangement counted as productive if the CDR3 had no stop codons and remained in frame with V and J, and every other rearrangement counted as non-productive. CDR3 was defined by IMGT convention, running from the second conserved V-encoded cysteine to the conserved J-encoded phenylalanine. The earlier analysis of about 590 of the donors excluded sequences that lacked an unambiguous match to a single V gene segment. In an earlier analysis of 587 of the donors, V segments were called functional above 56.7% productive rearrangements and were called segregating when the between-donor standard deviation exceeded 5%. A statistical classification framework was built to diagnose cytomegalovirus status from the catalog of TCR beta chain sequences. V and J gene assignment, in a later analysis, came from comparing TCR nucleotide sequences with IMGT/GENE-DB human TR gene sequences. A later analysis assigned CDR3 sequences and most-parsimonious VDJ recombination scenarios with the TCRdist pipeline. In a later analysis, every TCR beta chain was defined by the combination of its CDR3 amino acid sequence and its V-gene family, and reads without a unique V-gene family were dropped. In a later analysis, some 600 highly shared, low-generation-probability nucleotide sequences were removed to address suspected cross-contamination and a sequencing artifact. In a later analysis, a clonal expansion index was calculated for each public chain from normalized within-repertoire ranks of inferred template counts. Generation probabilities in a later analysis came from a VDJ recombination model fitted to out-of-frame rearrangements, and those results were checked against IGoR. In a later analysis, TCR-TCR, TCR-HLA and TCR-CMV co-occurrence was scored with hypergeometric tests, and a repertoire-size bias correction was applied to TCR pairs. A later analysis estimated false discovery rates by permuting HLA or CMV assignments 20 times. In a later analysis, co-occurring TCRs were grouped with DBSCAN, and TCRdist sequence similarity was added when clustering was performed within HLA-allele-positive subsets. For co-occurrence clustering, repertoires with fewer than 30,000 or more than 120,000 public chains were excluded, along with four or five repertoires with anomalous nucleotide sharing. TCRdb retrieved this table from immuneACCESS and kept in-frame rearrangements only. Not all clones are present; in checked studies, unresolved V genes account for under half, and no reason is known for the remainder. For V, J and clone size, that table is used; D and trimming come from the DNA. The sample has 150,000 to 200,000 clones on record, 80% to 90% of them singletons. The ten biggest clones cover approximately 2.4% of the sample.

The TCR comes from a male donor in good health and CMV-seronegative. Sequenced: PBMCs.

DNA sequence: TGTGCCAGTCTCAGTGGCGGGAGGGCCGGAAATGAGCAGTTCTTC. This encodes CASLSGGRAGNEQFF. In this chain, TRBV7-9 is recombined with TRBJ2-1, with 9 bases matching TRBD2. The CDR3, from cysteine to phenylalanine, totals 15 residues. The DNA shown is the 45-base CDR3, in frame from base 1. Germline trimming amounts to 9 bases on V and 7 bases on J, with 13 as the count of junction bases outside the gene matches. From a lookup of the germline V gene (reference sequence), CDR1 and CDR2 are SEHNR and FQNEAQ.